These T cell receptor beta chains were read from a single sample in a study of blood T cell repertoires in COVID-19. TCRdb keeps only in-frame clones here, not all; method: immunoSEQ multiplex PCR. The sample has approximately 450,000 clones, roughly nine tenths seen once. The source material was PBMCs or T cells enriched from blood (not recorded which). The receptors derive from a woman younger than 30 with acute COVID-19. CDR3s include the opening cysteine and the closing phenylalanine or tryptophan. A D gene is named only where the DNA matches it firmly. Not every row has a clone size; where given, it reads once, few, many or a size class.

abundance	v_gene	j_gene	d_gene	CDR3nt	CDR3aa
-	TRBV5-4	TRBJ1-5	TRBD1	TGTGCCAGCAGGGCAAGCCTAATTCCGGGACAGGGGAATCAGCCCCAGCATTTT	CASRASLIPGQGNQPQHF
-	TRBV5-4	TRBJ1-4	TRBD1	TGTGCCAGCAGCTTTTACAGGGGACCAACTAATGAAAAACTGTTTTTT	CASSFYRGPTNEKLFF
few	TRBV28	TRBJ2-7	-	TGTGCCAGCAGTCCGCCGACAGGAAACTACGAGCAGTACTTC	CASSPPTGNYEQYF
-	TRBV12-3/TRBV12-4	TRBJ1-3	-	TGTGCCAGCAGTTCGTATGGAAACACCATATATTTT	CASSSYGNTIYF
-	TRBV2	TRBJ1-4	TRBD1	TGTGCCAGCAGCCGCGGGACAGGGGCCGAAAAACTGTTTTTT	CASSRGTGAEKLFF
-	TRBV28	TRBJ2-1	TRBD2	TGTGCCAGCAGCCTTGGGGGGGTGAATGAGCAGTTCTTC	CASSLGGVNEQFF
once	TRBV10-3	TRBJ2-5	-	TGTGCCATCAGTAATACAGAACAAGAGACCCAGTACTTC	CAISNTEQETQYF
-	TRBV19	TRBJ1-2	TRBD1	TGTGCCAGTAGTCCCCCGGGACAGGGGGACGGCTACACCTTC	CASSPPGQGDGYTF
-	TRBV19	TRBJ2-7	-	TGTGCCAGTAGTAGCGGCGGCAACACCTACGAGCAGTACTTC	CASSSGGNTYEQYF
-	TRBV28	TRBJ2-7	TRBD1	TGTGCCAGCAGTTTCACCGGGACAGGGGTACGAGAGCAGTACTTC	CASSFTGTGVREQYF
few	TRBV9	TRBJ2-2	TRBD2	TGTGCCAGCAGCCCGGGGAGGGTCACCGGGGAGCTGTTTTTT	CASSPGRVTGELFF
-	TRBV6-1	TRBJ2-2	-	TGTGCCAGCAGTGAACAACAGACCGGGGAGCTGTTTTTT	CASSEQQTGELFF
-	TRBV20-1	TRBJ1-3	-	TGCAGTCCCCAGGTCGGAAACACCATATATTTT	CSPQVGNTIYF
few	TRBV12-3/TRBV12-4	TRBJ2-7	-	TGTGCCAGCAGTTTATTAATCTACGAGCAGTACTTC	CASSLLIYEQYF
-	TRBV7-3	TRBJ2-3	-	TGTGCCAGCAGCTCGGGACACCGAGATACGCAGTATTTT	CASSSGHRDTQYF
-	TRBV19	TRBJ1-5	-	TGTGCCAGTAGTGCCCTGGACATTGATAATCAGCCCCAGCATTTT	CASSALDIDNQPQHF
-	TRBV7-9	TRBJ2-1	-	TGTGCCAGCAGCCCCGGACTGGGGTCCTACAATGAGCAGTTCTTC	CASSPGLGSYNEQFF
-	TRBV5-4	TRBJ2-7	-	TGTGCCAGCAGCTTGGCCGAGCGGCTCAATTACGAGCAGTACTTC	CASSLAERLNYEQYF
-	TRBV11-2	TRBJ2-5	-	TGTGCCAGCAGCTTTTCTAGTCTAGGAGAGACCCAGTACTTC	CASSFSSLGETQYF
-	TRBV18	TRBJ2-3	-	TGTGCCAGCTCACCACGCGGACAGCTTTTAAACCCAGATACGCAGTATTTT	CASSPRGQLLNPDTQYF
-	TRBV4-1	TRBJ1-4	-	TGCGCCAGTTCCCTGCGGCCACTTAATGAAAAACTGTTTTTT	CASSLRPLNEKLFF
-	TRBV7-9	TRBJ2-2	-	TGTGCCAGCAGCCACAGGTTAGCCGGGGAGCTGTTTTTT	CASSHRLAGELFF
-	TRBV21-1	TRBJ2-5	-	TGTGCCAGCAGCAAATGGGGAGGGACAGGGGAACTAGAGACCCAGTACTTC	CASSKWGGTGELETQYF
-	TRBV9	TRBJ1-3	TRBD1	TGTGCCAGCAGCACCCGACAGGGACCCTCTGGAAACACCATATATTTT	CASSTRQGPSGNTIYF
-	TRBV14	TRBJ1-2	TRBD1	TGTGCCAGCAGCGCGGGACAGGGGACCCATGGCTACACCTTC	CASSAGQGTHGYTF
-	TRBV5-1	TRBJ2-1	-	TGCGCCAGCAGCTTGGCAGGGGCCTACAATGAGCAGTTCTTC	CASSLAGAYNEQFF
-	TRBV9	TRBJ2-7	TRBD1	TGTGCCAGCAGCCCCCAGACAGGGAGAAGCTACGGCGAGCAGTACTTC	CASSPQTGRSYGEQYF
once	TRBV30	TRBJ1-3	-	TGTGCCTGGGGAACAGGGGGAAACACCATATATTTT	CAWGTGGNTIYF
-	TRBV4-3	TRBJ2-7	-	TGCGCCAGCAGCCAAGGAGCCGACAGAACCTACGAGCAGTACTTC	CASSQGADRTYEQYF
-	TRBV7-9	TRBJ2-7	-	TGTGCCAGCAGCTTAGGAGGAGCTTATAGCTACGAGCAGTACTTC	CASSLGGAYSYEQYF
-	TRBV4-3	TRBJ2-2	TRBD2	TGCGCCAGCAGCCAACCCCGAGGACTAGCGGGGATCTGGGGGTCCGGGGAGCTGTTTTTT	CASSQPRGLAGIWGSGELFF
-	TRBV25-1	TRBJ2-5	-	TGTGCCAGCAGTGCAACAGGGGGAGGGGAGACCCAGTACTTC	CASSATGGGETQYF